This entry lists 26 T cell receptor beta chains sequenced from one sample in a study of CD8 T cells in Susac syndrome. RNA amounts of about 0.5 to 1 ug underwent reverse transcription with random hexamers. In TCRdb, the immunoSEQ multiplex PCR reads were re-called with MiXCR into one record per CDR3 protein. Here the sample spans 200,000 to 250,000 distinct CDR3 sequences, over 85% being singletons. Sequenced sample: CD4+ T cells from PBMCs. The receptors were sampled from a human donor with multiple sclerosis.

The chain employs TRBV12-3 or TRBV12-4 and TRBJ2-3; 12 bases agree with TRBD1. The J segment lost 6 bases and the V segment lost 5 bases, leaving 9 bases of the junction unmatched. The CDR3 is 16 residues long. For the CDR3, the DNA is TGTGCCAGCAGTCCCCGTGGGACAGGGGGCGCGGATACGCAGTATTTT. Translated, it gives CASSPRGTGGADTQYF.

The chain joins TRBV7-6 to TRBJ2-1, with D unclear. In germline, CDR1 is SGHVS, CDR2 FNYEAQ. The V gene lost 4 bases and the J gene lost 0 bases, with 10 bases spanning the gap. CDR3 length equals 15 residues. CDR3 DNA: TGTGCCAGCAGCTACCGCCCGAGCTCCTACAATGAGCAGTTCTTC. The encoded protein is CASSYRPSSYNEQFF.

The rearrangement links TRBV2 to TRBJ2-7, with D possibly being TRBD1 (6 bases). This CDR3 has 17 residues. V lost 0 bases and J 4 bases, leaving 19 bases between the germline ends. Looked up from germline, CDR1 is SNHLY and CDR2 is FYNNEI. Written as DNA, the CDR3 is TGTGCCAGCAGTGAAGCTCGAGACAGGATCCCTCAGTACGAGCAGTACGTC. It specifies CASSEARDRIPQYEQYV.

The table lists this clonotype with a count of one. One junction end does not reproduce the germline sequence, and a read error may be involved. This chain joins TRBV10-3 and TRBJ1-3; D is undetermined. The CDR3 is 14 residues long. Germline V lookup: CDR1 ENHRY, CDR2 SYGVKD. CDR3 loop: CAISERAAGNTIYF. The CDR3 DNA sequence: TGTGCCATCAGTGAGAGGGCAGCTGGGAACACCATATATTTT.

Only a few counts were recorded for this clonotype. The J gene is TRBJ2-1, the V gene TRBV27; 11 bases map to TRBD1. Germline V gives CDR1 MNHEY, CDR2 SMNVEV (reference sequence). V trimming: 5 bases; J trimming: 7 bases; junction bases outside the gene matches: 7. The length of the CDR3 is 15 residues. Here the CDR3 reads CASSLGQGAGNEQFF. DNA of the CDR3: TGTGCCAGCAGTCTCGGACAGGGGGCTGGGAATGAGCAGTTCTTC.

This chain joins TRBV20-1 and TRBJ1-2; 8 nucleotides align to TRBD1. V lost 5 bases, J lost 6 bases, and 5 bases stayed unmatched. Germline V gene lookup returns CDR1 DFQATT and CDR2 SNEGSKA (reference sequence). There are 12 residues in the CDR3. The CDR3 loop is CSARQGANGYTF. CDR3 DNA: TGCAGTGCTCGGCAGGGGGCGAATGGCTACACCTTC.

The genes are TRBV10-3 and TRBJ2-2; 12 bases fit TRBD2. V was clipped by 5 bases and J by 5 bases; unmatched bases: 3. Per germline, CDR1 ENHRY and CDR2 SYGVKD. The CDR3 is made up of 15 amino acids. The DNA of the CDR3 is TGTGCCATCAGTAGCGGACTAGCGGGGACCGGGGAGCTGTTTTTT. Residues: CAISSGLAGTGELFF.

The chain carries TRBV3-1 and TRBJ2-7; 10 bases align to TRBD2. Germline CDR1 reads LGHDT; CDR2 reads YNNKEL (reference sequence). The CDR3 is made up of 15 amino acids. V lost 2 bases and J lost 5; bases outside the gene matches: 6. The CDR3 sequence: CASSQKAGGIHEQYF. Written as DNA, the CDR3 is TGTGCCAGCAGCCAAAAAGCGGGGGGGATTCACGAGCAGTACTTC.

The chain is built from TRBV2 and TRBJ2-1, with D possibly being TRBD1 (6 bases). V lost 5 bases and J lost 4, with 21 bases in between. Germline CDR1 and CDR2: SNHLY and FYNNEI. The CDR3 has 17 residues. Here the CDR3 DNA reads TGTGCCAGCAGTCAACGGCAGACAGGTCTGGTGTACAATGAGCAGTTCTTC. Translation: CASSQRQTGLVYNEQFF. The full variable domain, rest sourced from reference TRBV2 and TRBJ2-1, is EPEVTQTPSHQVTQMGQEVILRCVPISNHLYFYWYRQILGQKVEFLVSFYNNEISEKSEIFDDQFSVERPDGSNFTLKIRSTKLEDSAMYFCASSQRQTGLVYNEQFFGPGTRLTVL.

The chain joins TRBV5-4 to TRBJ2-3; no definite D call. CDR1 SGHNT and CDR2 YYREEE come from the germline V gene (reference sequence). The CDR3 extends over 13 amino acids. The V end was cut by 2 bases, the J end by 5 bases, with 9 bases between. The CDR3 here is CASSLPPGDTQYF. CDR3 bases: TGTGCCAGCAGCTTACCCCCAGGAGATACGCAGTATTTT. Full variable domain (rest looked up from reference TRBV5-4 and TRBJ2-3): ETGVTQSPTHLIKTRGQQVTLRCSSQSGHNTVSWYQQALGQGPQFIFQYYREEENGRGNFPPRFSGLQFPNYSSELNVNALELDDSALYLCASSLPPGDTQYFGPGTRLTVL.

This chain uses TRBV4-1 with TRBJ1-1; D remains unclear. Deletions cut 4 bases from V and 0 bases from J, with 15 bases between. The CDR3 has 16 amino acids. The V gene's germline CDR1 is MGHRA and CDR2 YSYEKL. The CDR3 sequence is CASSPRQRTLNTEAFF. The CDR3 nucleotides read TGCGCCAGCAGCCCCAGGCAGCGGACCTTGAACACTGAAGCTTTCTTT.

The gene calls are TRBV15 and TRBJ2-1; TRBD1 aligns across 10 bases. J gave up 7 bases and V 8 bases, and 11 bases lay outside the gene matches. The germline V gene encodes CDR1 LNHNV and CDR2 YYDKDF (reference sequence). The CDR3 covers 15 residues. CDR3 sequence (DNA): TGTGCCACCGGGCGTGATCGGACAGGGGGGAATGAGCAGTTCTTC. Protein: CATGRDRTGGNEQFF.

The chain links TRBV30 to TRBJ1-5; no firm D call. Trimming removed 0 bases at V and 0 bases at J, with 6 bases between. This CDR3 region has 14 residues. The germline V gene has CDR1 GTSNPN and CDR2 SVGIG (reference sequence). CDR3 residues: CAWSVGYSNQPQHF. The CDR3 coding sequence is TGTGCCTGGAGTGTCGGATATAGCAATCAGCCCCAGCATTTT.

CDR3 sequence: CSVGQAPGNTIYF. CDR3 nucleotides: TGCAGCGTTGGACAGGCCCCTGGAAACACCATATATTTT. The rearrangement joins TRBV29-1 to TRBJ1-3; tentatively, D is TRBD1 (6 bases). V lost 4 bases, J lost 2 bases, and 9 bases lay in between. Looked up from germline, CDR1 is SQVTM and CDR2 is ANQGSEA. This CDR3 has 13 residues.

This clonotype was seen a single time. This rearrangement joins TRBV20-1 to TRBJ1-5; the D gene is possibly TRBD1 (6 bases). V lost 3 bases and J 7 bases, leaving 16 bases between the germline ends. Looked up from germline, CDR1 is DFQATT and CDR2 is SNEGSKA (reference sequence). CDR3 length equals 14 residues. CDR3 sequence: CSARENRVQQPQHF. The CDR3 DNA sequence: TGCAGTGCTAGGGAAAACAGGGTCCAACAGCCCCAGCATTTT.

This chain joins TRBV19 and TRBJ2-7, with 8 positions matching TRBD1. Per germline, CDR1 LNHDA and CDR2 SQIVND (reference sequence). The junction had 4 bases not matched to a gene; V was cut back by 3 bases and J by 6 bases. The CDR3 length is 13 residues. The CDR3 loop reads CASSIGQGLEQYF. DNA of the CDR3: TGTGCCAGTAGTATCGGACAGGGTCTCGAGCAGTACTTC.

The rearrangement links TRBV5-1 to TRBJ2-1, with 14 bases aligning to TRBD2. The trim removed 4 bases at V and 8 bases at J, leaving 5 bases unmatched. Germline V gene data show CDR1 as SGHRS and CDR2 as YFSETQ. The CDR3 consists of 15 residues. CDR3 sequence (DNA): TGCGCCAGCAGCCCGGGACTAGCGGGAGTCGATGAGCAGTTCTTC. It codes for CASSPGLAGVDEQFF.

The chain combines TRBV5-1 with TRBJ2-5; perhaps TRBD1 as D (5 bases). Germline CDR1 and CDR2: SGHRS and YFSETQ. This CDR3 spans 15 amino acids. V shed 0 bases and J shed 4 bases, with 13 bases lying between them. The CDR3 is CASSLAREGGETQYF. The CDR3 nucleotides read TGCGCCAGCAGCTTGGCCAGGGAAGGTGGAGAGACCCAGTACTTC.

The V and J genes are TRBV29-1 and TRBJ1-2; perhaps TRBD1 as D (6 bases). Germline V gene sequence: CDR1 SQVTM, CDR2 ANQGSEA. The CDR3 has 14 amino acids. V was cut by 4 bases and J by 4 bases, with 16 bases left in between. This CDR3 is CSVAETGSSYGYTF. The CDR3 DNA sequence: TGCAGCGTTGCGGAGACAGGATCTTCCTATGGCTACACCTTC.

The V gene is TRBV10-3, the J gene TRBJ1-1; possibly TRBD1 for D (6 bases). Germline CDR1 reads ENHRY; CDR2 reads SYGVKD. Between the trimmed V and J ends, which lost 7 bases and 0 bases, there was a span of 12 bases. The CDR3 has 14 amino acids. In nucleotides, the CDR3 is TGTGCCATCATACCAGGGGAGGTGAACACTGAAGCTTTCTTT. This translates into CAIIPGEVNTEAFF.

The sample holds one count of this clonotype. This chain joins TRBV12-3 or TRBV12-4 and TRBJ1-2; no definite D call. The CDR3 runs 13 residues. Trimming pared 5 bases from V and 8 bases from J, leaving 15 bases between. CDR3 coding DNA: TGTGCCAGCAGTCGAACCGCCTTGAGGGGCTACACCTTC. Amino acid sequence: CASSRTALRGYTF.

The chain joins TRBV27 to TRBJ2-5, with a tentative D call TRBD1 (5 bases). CDR3 length: 15 residues. Trimming removed 0 bases at V and 7 bases at J, with 15 bases between. Germline CDR1 MNHEY, CDR2 SMNVEV (reference sequence). CDR3 nucleotides: TGTGCCAGCAGTTTATCCCGCGGCAGGGCCGGGACCCAGTACTTC. Protein sequence: CASSLSRGRAGTQYF.

The chain carries TRBV12-3 or TRBV12-4 and TRBJ2-2; the D gene is possibly TRBD2 (6 bases). The CDR3 covers 14 residues. With 7 bases removed from V and 9 bases from J, the gap between germline ends came to 18 bases. CDR3 residues: CASNPPGGVRELFF. The CDR3 DNA reads TGTGCCAGCAACCCTCCTGGCGGGGTACGGGAGCTGTTTTTT.

This clonotype was seen only a few times. The rearrangement uses TRBV24-1 and TRBJ2-3, with TRBD1 as a possible D gene (6 bases). Germline CDR1 is KGHDR and CDR2 is SFDVKD. The CDR3 is 13 residues long. V was shortened by 3 bases and J by 5 bases, with 8 bases between the two germline ends. CDR3 protein: CATSDPGVDTQYF. The CDR3, as DNA: TGTGCCACCAGTGATCCAGGGGTAGATACGCAGTATTTT.

This chain links TRBV5-4 with TRBJ2-2; D is unresolved. This CDR3 has 14 residues. CDR1 and CDR2 from the germline V gene are SGHNT and YYREEE (reference sequence). The ends were cut back, 0 bases at V and 4 bases at J, with 7 bases in the middle. In nucleotides, the CDR3 is TGTGCCAGCAGCTTGGTATCTGGCACCGGGGAGCTGTTTTTT. It yields the protein CASSLVSGTGELFF.

The chain couples TRBV7-2 to TRBJ2-2; D remains unclear. Germline V CDR1 and CDR2: SGHTA, FQGNSA. The CDR3 loop spans 14 amino acids. The V and J ends lost 3 bases and 1 base respectively, with 6 bases between them. The CDR3: CASSFGLNTGELFF. The CDR3 DNA follows: TGTGCCAGCAGCTTTGGGCTGAACACCGGGGAGCTGTTTTTT.